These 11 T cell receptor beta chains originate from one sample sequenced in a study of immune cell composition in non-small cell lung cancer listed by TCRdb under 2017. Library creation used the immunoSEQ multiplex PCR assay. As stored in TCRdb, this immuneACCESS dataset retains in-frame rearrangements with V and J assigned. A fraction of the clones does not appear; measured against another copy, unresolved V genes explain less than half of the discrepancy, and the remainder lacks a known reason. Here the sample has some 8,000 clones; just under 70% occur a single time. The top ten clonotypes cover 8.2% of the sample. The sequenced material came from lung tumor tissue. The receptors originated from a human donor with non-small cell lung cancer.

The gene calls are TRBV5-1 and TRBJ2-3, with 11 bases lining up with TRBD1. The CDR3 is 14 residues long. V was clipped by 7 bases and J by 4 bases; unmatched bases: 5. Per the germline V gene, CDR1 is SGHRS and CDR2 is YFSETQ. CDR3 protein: CASSGQGAADTQYF. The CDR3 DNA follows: TGCGCCAGCTCAGGACAGGGGGCCGCAGATACGCAGTATTTT. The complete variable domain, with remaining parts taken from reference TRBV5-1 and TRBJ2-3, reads KAGVTQTPRYLIKTRGQQVTLSCSPISGHRSVSWYQQTPGQGLQFLFEYFSETQRNKGNFPGRFSGRQFSNSRSEMNVSTLELGDSALYLCASSGQGAADTQYFGPGTRLTVL.

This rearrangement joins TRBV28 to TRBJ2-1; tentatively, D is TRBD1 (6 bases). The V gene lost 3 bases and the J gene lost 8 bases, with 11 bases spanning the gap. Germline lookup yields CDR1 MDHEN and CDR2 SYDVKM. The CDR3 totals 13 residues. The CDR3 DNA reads TGTGCCAGCAGTTTGGCTTACAGGGATGAGCAGTTCTTC. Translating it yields CASSLAYRDEQFF. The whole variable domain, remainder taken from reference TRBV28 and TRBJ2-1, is DVKVTQSSRYLVKRTGEKVFLECVQDMDHENMFWYRQDPGLGLRLIYFSYDVKMKEKGDIPEGYSVSREKKERFSLILESASTNQTSMYLCASSLAYRDEQFFGPGTRLTVL.

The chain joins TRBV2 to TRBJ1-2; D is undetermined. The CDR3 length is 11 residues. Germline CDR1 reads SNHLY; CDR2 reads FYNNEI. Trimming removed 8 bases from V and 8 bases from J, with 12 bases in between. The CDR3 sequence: CASAEAYGYTF. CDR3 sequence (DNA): TGTGCCAGCGCCGAGGCCTACGGCTACACCTTC.

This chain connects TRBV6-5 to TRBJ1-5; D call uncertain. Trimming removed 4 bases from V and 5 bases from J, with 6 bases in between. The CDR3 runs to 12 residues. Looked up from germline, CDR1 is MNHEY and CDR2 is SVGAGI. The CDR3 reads CASSFVYQPQHF. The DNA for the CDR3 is TGTGCCAGCAGTTTTGTCTATCAGCCCCAGCATTTT.

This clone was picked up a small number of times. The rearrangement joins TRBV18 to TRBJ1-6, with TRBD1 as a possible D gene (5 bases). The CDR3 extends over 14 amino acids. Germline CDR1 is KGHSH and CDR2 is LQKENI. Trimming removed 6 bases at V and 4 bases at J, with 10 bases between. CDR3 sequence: CASSPQGYNSPLHF. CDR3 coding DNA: TGTGCCAGCTCCCCCCAGGGATATAATTCACCCCTCCACTTT. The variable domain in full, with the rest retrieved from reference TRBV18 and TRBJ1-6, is NAGVMQNPRHLVRRRGQEARLRCSPMKGHSHVYWYRQLPEEGLKFMVYLQKENIIDESGMPKERFSAEFPKEGPSILRIQQVVRGDSAAYFCASSPQGYNSPLHFGNGTRLTVT.

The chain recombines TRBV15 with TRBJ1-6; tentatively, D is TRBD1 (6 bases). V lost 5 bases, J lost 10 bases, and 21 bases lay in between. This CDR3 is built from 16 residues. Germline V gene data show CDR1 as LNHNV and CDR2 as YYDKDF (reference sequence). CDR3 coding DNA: TGTGCCACCAGCCCGGACTTCCTTGAAGGGGGATCACCCCTCCACTTT. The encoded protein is CATSPDFLEGGSPLHF.

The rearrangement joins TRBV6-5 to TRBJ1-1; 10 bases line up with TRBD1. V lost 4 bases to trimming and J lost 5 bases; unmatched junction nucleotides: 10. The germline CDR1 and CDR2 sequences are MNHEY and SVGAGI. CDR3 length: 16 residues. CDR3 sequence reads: CASSSPRTGGGTEAFF. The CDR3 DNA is TGTGCCAGCAGTTCCCCTCGGACAGGGGGGGGGACTGAAGCTTTCTTT.

The CDR3 bases are TGTGCCAGCAGCTTAGGGGCAGCCGCAACTAATGAAAAACTGTTTTTT. This translates into CASSLGAAATNEKLFF. The chain recombines TRBV7-8 with TRBJ1-4; no reliable D call. Germline V gene data show CDR1 as SGHVS and CDR2 as FQNEAQ. Trimming pared 1 base from V and 0 bases from J, leaving 9 bases between. This CDR3 has 16 amino acids.

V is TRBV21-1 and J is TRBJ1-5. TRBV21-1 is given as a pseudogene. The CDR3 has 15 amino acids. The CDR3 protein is CASSAHGRVNQPQHF. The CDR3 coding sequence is TGTGCCAGCAGCGCCCATGGTCGGGTCAATCAGCCCCAGCATTTT.

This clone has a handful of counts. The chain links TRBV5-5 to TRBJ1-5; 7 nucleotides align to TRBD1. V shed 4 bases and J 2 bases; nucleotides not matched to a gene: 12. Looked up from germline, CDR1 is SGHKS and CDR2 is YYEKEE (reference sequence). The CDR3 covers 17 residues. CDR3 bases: TGTGCCAGCAGCCGTTCCCCGACAGGGATTGGCAATCAGCCCCAGCATTTT. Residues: CASSRSPTGIGNQPQHF.

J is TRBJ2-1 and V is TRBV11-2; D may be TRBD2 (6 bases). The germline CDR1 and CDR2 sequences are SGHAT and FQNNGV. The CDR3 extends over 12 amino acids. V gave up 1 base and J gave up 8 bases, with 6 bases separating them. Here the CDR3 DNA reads TGTGCCAGCAGCTTAGCGGGAGATGAGCAGTTCTTC. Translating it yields CASSLAGDEQFF.